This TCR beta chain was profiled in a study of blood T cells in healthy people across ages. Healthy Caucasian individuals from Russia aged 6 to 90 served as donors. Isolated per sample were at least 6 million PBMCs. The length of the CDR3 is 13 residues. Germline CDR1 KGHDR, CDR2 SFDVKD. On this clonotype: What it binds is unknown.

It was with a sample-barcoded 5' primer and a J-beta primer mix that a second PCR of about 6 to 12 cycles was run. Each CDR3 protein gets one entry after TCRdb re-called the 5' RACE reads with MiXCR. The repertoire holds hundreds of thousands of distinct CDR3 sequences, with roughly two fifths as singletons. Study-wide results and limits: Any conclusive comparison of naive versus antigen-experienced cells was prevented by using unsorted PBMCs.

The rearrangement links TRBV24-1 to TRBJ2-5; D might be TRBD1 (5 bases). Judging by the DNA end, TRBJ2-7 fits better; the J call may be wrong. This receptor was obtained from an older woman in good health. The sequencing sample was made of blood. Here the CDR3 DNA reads TGTGCCACCAGGATGGGGCCACTCTACGAGCAGTACTTC. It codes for CATRMGPLYEQYF.